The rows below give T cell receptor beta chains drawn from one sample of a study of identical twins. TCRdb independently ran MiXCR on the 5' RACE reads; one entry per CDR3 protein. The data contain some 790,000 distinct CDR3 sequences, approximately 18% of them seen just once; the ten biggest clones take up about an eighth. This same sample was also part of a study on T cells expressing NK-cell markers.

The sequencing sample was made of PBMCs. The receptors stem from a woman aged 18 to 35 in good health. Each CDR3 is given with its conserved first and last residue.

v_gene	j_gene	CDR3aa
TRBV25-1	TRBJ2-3	CASSLHGRIRDKLTDTQYF
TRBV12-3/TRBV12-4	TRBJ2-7	CASHSGRAYEQYF
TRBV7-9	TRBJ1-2	CASSSTGKGYGYTF
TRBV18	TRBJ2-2	CASSPMGLALTGELFF
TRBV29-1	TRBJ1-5	CSAQQGSSQPQHF
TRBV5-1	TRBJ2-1	CASSPGISPAEQFF
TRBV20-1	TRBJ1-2	CSASVEDRGKGYTF
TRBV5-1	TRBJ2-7	CASSWGLASAEQYF
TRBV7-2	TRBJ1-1	CASSSQGRGTEAFF
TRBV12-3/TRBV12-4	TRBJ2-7	CASSQGDGDEQYF
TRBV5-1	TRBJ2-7	CASNYGANEQYF
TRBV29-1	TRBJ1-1	CSALQGALEAFF
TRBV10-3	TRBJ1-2	CAISERAGDYGYTF
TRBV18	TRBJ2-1	CASSPRWESESEQFF
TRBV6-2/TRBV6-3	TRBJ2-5	CASSYYGGGQETQYF
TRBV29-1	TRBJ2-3	CSVDFSITQYF
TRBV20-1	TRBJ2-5	CSAREVGETQYF
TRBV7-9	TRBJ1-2	CASSPSVASYGYTF
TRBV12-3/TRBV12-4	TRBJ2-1	CASSLEGTYNEQFF
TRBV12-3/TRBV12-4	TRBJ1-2	CASRTADGYTF
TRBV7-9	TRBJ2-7	CASSLALTGAYEQYF
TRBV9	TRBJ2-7	CASSVTGGSLVYEQYF
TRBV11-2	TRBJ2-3	CASSYGPYTDTQYF
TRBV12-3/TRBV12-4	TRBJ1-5	CASSLGASENQPQHF
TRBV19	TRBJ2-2	CATRREPRGNTGELFF
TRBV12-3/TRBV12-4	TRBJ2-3	CASSLDPGDTQYF
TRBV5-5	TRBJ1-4	CASSLWDSWNEKLFF
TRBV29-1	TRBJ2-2	CSVWGVGGELFF
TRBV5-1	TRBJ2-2	CASSLAFAGGTGELFF
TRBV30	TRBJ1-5	CAWSVGSNQPQHF
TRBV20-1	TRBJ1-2	CSARLDYGYTF
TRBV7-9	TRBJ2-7	CASSLSADEQYF
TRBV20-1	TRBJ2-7	CSASAPTGGYEQYF
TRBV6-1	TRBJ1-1	CASPDRRGEAFF
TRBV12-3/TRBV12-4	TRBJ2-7	CASSLRERSYEQYF
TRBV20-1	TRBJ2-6	CSAPNTGAGANVLTF
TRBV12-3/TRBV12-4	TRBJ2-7	CASSLTGGGTYEQYF
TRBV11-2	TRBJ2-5	CASSLEPSGGFVTQYF
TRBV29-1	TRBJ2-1	CSVAYRGWANEQFF
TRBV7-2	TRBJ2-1	CASSSNSGSRNEQFF
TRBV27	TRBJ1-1	CASSLGRDGRGIEAFF
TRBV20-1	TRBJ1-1	CSASAGENTEAFF
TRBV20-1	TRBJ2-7	CSARLAGNTYEQYF
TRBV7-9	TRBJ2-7	CASSFQGGYGEQYF
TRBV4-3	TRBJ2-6	CASSQVHHQGQPSGANVLTF
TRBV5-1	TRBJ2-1	CASSLIPGSQYNEQFF
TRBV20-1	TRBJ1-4	CSAAQGGRNEKLFF
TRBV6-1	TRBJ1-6	CASSRTGGELNSPLHF
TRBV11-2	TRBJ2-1	CASSQTTFRTSEQFF
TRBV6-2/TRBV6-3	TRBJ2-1	CASKGVIPYNEQFF
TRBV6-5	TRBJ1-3	CASSSTGAGNTIYF
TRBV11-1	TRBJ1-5	CASSLVDRASEISNQPQHF
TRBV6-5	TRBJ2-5	CASSYGAGGSRETQYF
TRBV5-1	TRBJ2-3	CASSTEASDTQYF
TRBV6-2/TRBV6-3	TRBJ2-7	CASSYGTSWGLYF